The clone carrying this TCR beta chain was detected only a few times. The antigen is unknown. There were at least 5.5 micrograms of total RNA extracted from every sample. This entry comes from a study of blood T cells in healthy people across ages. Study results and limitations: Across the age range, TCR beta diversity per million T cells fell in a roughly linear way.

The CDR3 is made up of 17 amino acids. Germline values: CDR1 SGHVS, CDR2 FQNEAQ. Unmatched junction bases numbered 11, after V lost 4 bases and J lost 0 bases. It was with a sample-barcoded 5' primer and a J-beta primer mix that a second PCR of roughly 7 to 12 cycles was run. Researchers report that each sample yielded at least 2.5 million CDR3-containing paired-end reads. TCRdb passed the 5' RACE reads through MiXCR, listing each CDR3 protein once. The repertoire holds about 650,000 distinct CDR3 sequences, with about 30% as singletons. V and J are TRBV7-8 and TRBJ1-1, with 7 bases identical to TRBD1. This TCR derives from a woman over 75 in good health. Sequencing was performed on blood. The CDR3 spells CASSYPQGRSMNTEAFF. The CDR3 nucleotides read TGTGCCAGCAGCTACCCACAGGGGCGGTCAATGAACACTGAAGCTTTCTTT.